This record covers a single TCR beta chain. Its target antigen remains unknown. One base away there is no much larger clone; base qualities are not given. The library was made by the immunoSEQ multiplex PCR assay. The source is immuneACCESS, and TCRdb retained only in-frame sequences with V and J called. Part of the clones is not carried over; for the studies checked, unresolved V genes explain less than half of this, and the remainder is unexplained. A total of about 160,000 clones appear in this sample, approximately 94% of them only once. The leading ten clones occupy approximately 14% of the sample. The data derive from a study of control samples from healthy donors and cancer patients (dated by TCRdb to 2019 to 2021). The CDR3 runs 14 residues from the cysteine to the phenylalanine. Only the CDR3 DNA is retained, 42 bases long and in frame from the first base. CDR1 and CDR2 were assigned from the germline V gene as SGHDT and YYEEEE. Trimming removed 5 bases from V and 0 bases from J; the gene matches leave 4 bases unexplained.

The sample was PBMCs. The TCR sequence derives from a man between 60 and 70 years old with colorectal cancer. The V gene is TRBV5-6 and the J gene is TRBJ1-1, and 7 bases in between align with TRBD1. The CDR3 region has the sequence CASRTTGLNTEAFF. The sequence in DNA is TGTGCCAGCAGGACGACAGGGCTGAACACTGAAGCTTTCTTT.